This entry concerns a single T cell receptor beta chain. Other DNA sequences in this specimen translate into the identical CDR3. These data originate in a study of blood T cell repertoires in COVID-19. Overall study: Sites across the United States, Italy and Spain contributed samples from acute and convalescent COVID-19.

As originally analysed: The authors estimated nucleated cell counts from reference gene primer amplification. TCRdb's copy holds only in-frame clones and misses some; the assay was immunoSEQ multiplex PCR. That table gives V, J and clone size, and the DNA gave D and trimming. Of about 130,000 clones in the sample, about 80% were seen once. This clonotype was obtained from a woman of 80 years or more with acute or convalescent COVID-19. Sequenced input: peripheral blood.

The CDR3 DNA follows: TGTGCCAGTAGTTTGGCACTAGCGGGGGGGCGGGACGGGGAGCTGTTTTTT. It is translated as CASSLALAGGRDGELFF. The chain couples TRBV19 to TRBJ2-2, with 13 bases that match TRBD2. Germline values: CDR1 LNHDA, CDR2 SQIVND (reference sequence). With 5 bases clipped from V and 7 bases from J, the junction kept 10 bases outside the gene matches. This CDR3 is built from 17 residues.